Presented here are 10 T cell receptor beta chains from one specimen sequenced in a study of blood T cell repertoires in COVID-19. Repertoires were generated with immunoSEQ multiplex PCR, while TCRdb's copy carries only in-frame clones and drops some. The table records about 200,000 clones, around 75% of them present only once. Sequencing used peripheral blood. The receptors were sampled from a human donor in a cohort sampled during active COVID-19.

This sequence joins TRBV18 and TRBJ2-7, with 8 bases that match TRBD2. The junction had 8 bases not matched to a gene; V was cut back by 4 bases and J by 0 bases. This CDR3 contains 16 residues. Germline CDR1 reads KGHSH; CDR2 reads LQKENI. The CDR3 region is CASSLLAAGSSYEQYF. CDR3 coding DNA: TGTGCCAGCTCACTACTAGCGGCGGGCAGCTCCTACGAGCAGTACTTC. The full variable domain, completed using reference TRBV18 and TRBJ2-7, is NAGVMQNPRHLVRRRGQEARLRCSPMKGHSHVYWYRQLPEEGLKFMVYLQKENIIDESGMPKERFSAEFPKEGPSILRIQQVVRGDSAAYFCASSLLAAGSSYEQYFGPGTRLTVT.

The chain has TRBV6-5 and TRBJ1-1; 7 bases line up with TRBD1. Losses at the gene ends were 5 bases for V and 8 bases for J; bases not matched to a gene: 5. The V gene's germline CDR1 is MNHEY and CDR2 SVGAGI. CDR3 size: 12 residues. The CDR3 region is CASSRGPPEAFF. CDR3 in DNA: TGTGCCAGCAGTAGGGGGCCCCCGGAAGCTTTCTTT.

The CDR3 sequence is CASSELGRSYNEQFF. CDR3 nucleotide sequence: TGTGCCAGCAGTGAGCTTGGCCGCTCCTACAATGAGCAGTTCTTC. The rearrangement links TRBV2 to TRBJ2-1; the D is unclear. The CDR3 loop spans 15 amino acids. Germline V CDR1 and CDR2: SNHLY, FYNNEI. V lost 3 bases and J 0 bases, leaving 9 bases between the germline ends.

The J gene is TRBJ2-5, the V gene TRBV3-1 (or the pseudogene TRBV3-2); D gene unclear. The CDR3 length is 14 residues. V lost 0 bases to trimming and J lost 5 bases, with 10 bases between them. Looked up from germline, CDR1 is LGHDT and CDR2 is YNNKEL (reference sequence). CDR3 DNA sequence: TGTGCCAGCAGCCAAGACCCAGGCCGGGAGACCCAGTACTTC. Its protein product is CASSQDPGRETQYF.

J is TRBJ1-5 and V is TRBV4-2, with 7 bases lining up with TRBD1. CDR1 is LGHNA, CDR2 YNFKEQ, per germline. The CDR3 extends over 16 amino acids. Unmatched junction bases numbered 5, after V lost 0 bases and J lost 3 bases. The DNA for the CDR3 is TGTGCCAGCAGCCAAGAGGCAGGGACAGACAATCAGCCCCAGCATTTT. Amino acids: CASSQEAGTDNQPQHF.

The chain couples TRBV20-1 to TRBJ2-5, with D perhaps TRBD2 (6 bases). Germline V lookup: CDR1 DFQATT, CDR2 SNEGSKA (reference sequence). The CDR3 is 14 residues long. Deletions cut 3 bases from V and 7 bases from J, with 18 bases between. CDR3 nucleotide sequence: TGCAGTGCTAGTTCGGACTATCGGGGGAGGACCCAGTACTTC. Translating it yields CSASSDYRGRTQYF.

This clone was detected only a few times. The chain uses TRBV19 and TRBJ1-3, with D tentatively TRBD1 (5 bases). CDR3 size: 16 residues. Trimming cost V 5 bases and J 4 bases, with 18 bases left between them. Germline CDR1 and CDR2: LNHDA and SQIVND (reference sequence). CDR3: CASSLDTKPVGNTIYF. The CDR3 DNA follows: TGTGCCAGTAGTCTGGACACTAAACCTGTGGGAAACACCATATATTTT.

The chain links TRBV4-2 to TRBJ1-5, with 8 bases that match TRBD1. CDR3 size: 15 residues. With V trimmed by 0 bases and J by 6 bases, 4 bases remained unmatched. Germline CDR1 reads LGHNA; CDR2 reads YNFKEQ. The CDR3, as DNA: TGTGCCAGCAGCCAAGATAGACAGGGGATTCAGCCCCAGCATTTT. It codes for CASSQDRQGIQPQHF.

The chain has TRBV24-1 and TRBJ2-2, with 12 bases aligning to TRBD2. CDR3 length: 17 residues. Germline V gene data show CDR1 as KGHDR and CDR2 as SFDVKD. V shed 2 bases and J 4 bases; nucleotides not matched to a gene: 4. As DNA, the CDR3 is TGTGCCACCAGTGATTCCCTAGCGGGAGGGCCCACCGGGGAGCTGTTTTTT. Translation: CATSDSLAGGPTGELFF.

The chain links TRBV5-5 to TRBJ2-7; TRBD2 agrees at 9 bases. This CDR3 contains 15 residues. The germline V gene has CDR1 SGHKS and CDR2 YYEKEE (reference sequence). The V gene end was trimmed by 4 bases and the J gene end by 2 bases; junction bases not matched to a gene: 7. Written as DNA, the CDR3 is TGTGCCAGCAGCCCGGTGGCGGGAGGGGCCTACGAGCAGTACTTC. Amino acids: CASSPVAGGAYEQYF.